These T cell receptor beta chains were read from a single sample in a study of blood T cells in healthy people across ages. TCRdb analysed the 5' RACE reads with MiXCR anew, one entry per CDR3 protein. There are around 520,000 distinct CDR3 sequences in the sample; about a quarter occur only once, and approximately 3.6% lies in the top ten. The same sample was also used in a study of T cells of mothers and their children.

The sample consisted of blood. The receptors here all came from a boy younger than 10 in good health. Both conserved end residues are part of each CDR3. D genes are given only for firm matches. Rows may omit the clone size; those that give it use once, few, many or a size class.

.	TRBV5-1	TRBJ2-5	TRBD2	TGCGCCAGCAGCGGGGGGGGAGAAGGAGAGACCCAGTACTTC	CASSGGGEGETQYF
.	TRBV20-1	TRBJ1-2	.	TGCAGTGCTAGAGCGGAGGAAAGGGGTGGGGGCTACACCTTC	CSARAEERGGGYTF
.	TRBV4-2	TRBJ1-3	.	TGTGCCAGCAGCCGGGTGGGGGACGCTGGAAACACCATATATTTT	CASSRVGDAGNTIYF
few	TRBV30	TRBJ2-1	TRBD2	TGTGCCTGGAGTCCTAAAGCGGGAACAGGAACGAATGAGCAGTTCTTC	CAWSPKAGTGTNEQFF
few	TRBV6-5	TRBJ2-4	TRBD1	TGTGCCAGCAGCCGTCGACAGGGGGCCATTCAGTACTTC	CASSRRQGAIQYF
.	TRBV6-5	TRBJ2-5	.	TGTGCCAGCAGTTACAGAGGGGGAGGTCGGGAGACCCAGTACTTC	CASSYRGGGRETQYF
.	TRBV14	TRBJ2-7	TRBD2	TGTGCCAGCAGCCAAGTCGGCGGGAGCACCGCCTACGAGCAGTACTTC	CASSQVGGSTAYEQYF
few	TRBV14	TRBJ2-1	.	TGTGCCAGCAGTTCATTTTTATACAATGAGCAGTTCTTC	CASSSFLYNEQFF
.	TRBV6-5	TRBJ2-4	TRBD1	TGTGCCAGCAGTGCCTACAGGGGGCGGACGAACATTCAGTACTTC	CASSAYRGRTNIQYF
few	TRBV12-3/TRBV12-4	TRBJ2-5	TRBD2	TGTGCCAGCAGTTTAGGGGGGGCTAGCGGGGACGGAGAGACCCAGTACTTC	CASSLGGASGDGETQYF
.	TRBV6-2/TRBV6-3	TRBJ2-7	.	TGTGCCAGCAGTTATGCTCGTCCGGCGGGAACTCCTAGCCACGAGCAGTACTTC	CASSYARPAGTPSHEQYF
.	TRBV10-2	TRBJ1-6	.	TGCGCCAGCAGTGAGAGGGCAGGGCGAAATTCACCCCTCCACTTT	CASSERAGRNSPLHF
.	TRBV12-3/TRBV12-4	TRBJ1-2	.	TGTGCCAGCAGTTTAGTAGGGGCCTCCTATGGCTACACCTTC	CASSLVGASYGYTF
.	TRBV7-2	TRBJ1-6	.	TGTGCCAGCAGCTTGGGCGCTTCACCCCTCCACTTT	CASSLGASPLHF
.	TRBV20-1	TRBJ2-1	TRBD2	TGCAGTGCCAGAGACCCCCAGACTAGCGGGGGGAGGGATGAGCAGTTCTTC	CSARDPQTSGGRDEQFF
few	TRBV4-3	TRBJ2-3	.	TGCGCCAGCAGCCAAGGCTTCACTCCCACAGATACGCAGTATTTT	CASSQGFTPTDTQYF
.	TRBV12-3/TRBV12-4	TRBJ1-3	.	TGTGCCAGCAGACCAGGGAATCAGGCTGGAAACACCATATATTTT	CASRPGNQAGNTIYF
few	TRBV3-1	TRBJ2-1	.	TGTGCCAGCGGACTGGGCGCGTCCTACAATGAGCAGTTCTTC	CASGLGASYNEQFF
.	TRBV7-9	TRBJ2-5	.	TGTGCCAGCAGCATCACCGCAGGGTGGGAGACCCAGTACTTC	CASSITAGWETQYF
.	TRBV5-1	TRBJ1-2	.	TGCGCCAGCAGCAAGGACGAGTCTCGCTACACCTTC	CASSKDESRYTF
.	TRBV5-1	TRBJ1-2	.	TGCGCCAGCAGCTTGGACACGGACTATGGCTACACCTTC	CASSLDTDYGYTF
.	TRBV29-1	TRBJ2-1	.	TGCAGCGTTGAAGGCAGCTTAGCGGACTCCTACAATGAGCAGTTCTTC	CSVEGSLADSYNEQFF
.	TRBV10-3	TRBJ2-7	.	TGTGCCACCGAAGTGGAGAGGGAAGGCGAGCAGTACTTC	CATEVEREGEQYF
.	TRBV12-3/TRBV12-4	TRBJ1-2	.	TGTGCCAGCAGTTTAGGTGAAGGGGAAGGCTACACCTTC	CASSLGEGEGYTF